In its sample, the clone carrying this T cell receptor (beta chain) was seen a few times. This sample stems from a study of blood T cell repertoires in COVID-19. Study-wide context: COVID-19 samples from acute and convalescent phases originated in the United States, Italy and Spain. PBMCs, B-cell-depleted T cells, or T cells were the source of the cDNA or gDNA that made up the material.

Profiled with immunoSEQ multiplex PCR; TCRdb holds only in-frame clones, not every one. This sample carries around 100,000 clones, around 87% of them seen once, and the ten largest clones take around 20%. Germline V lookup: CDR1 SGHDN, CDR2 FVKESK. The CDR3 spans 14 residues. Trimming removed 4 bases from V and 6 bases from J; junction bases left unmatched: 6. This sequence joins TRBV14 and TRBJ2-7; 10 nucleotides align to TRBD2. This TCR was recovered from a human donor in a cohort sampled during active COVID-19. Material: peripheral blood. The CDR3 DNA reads TGTGCCAGCAGCCGAGCAGGACTAGCGGTCGAGCAGTACTTC. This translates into CASSRAGLAVEQYF.